The 11 T cell receptor beta chains reported below all come from one sample, sequenced in a study of cytomegalovirus exposure and HLA in healthy donors. This PCR relied on a set of 60 Vbeta primers and 13 Jbeta primers. The data were produced by immunoSEQ multiplex PCR, yet TCRdb's version contains in-frame clones alone and is incomplete. The sample records about 63,000 clones, roughly 70% being singletons. What was sequenced was PBMCs. The receptors here all came from a man aged 50 or older in good health and CMV-seronegative.

The chain is built from TRBV5-4 and TRBJ1-2; 9 bases match TRBD1. CDR3 length equals 14 residues. V lost 5 bases, J lost 2 bases, and 4 bases stayed unmatched. Germline V gives CDR1 SGHNT, CDR2 YYREEE (reference sequence). The CDR3 region is CASRPGTGNYGYTF. The CDR3, as DNA: TGTGCCAGCAGACCCGGGACAGGGAACTATGGCTACACCTTC.

The chain recombines TRBV5-4 with TRBJ1-3; possibly TRBD1 for D (6 bases). The CDR3 spans 14 residues. Germline V gives CDR1 SGHNT, CDR2 YYREEE (reference sequence). Trimming left V 6 bases short and J 0 bases short, with 10 bases between. The CDR3, as DNA: TGTGCCAGCATTGACAGGCGCTCTGGAAACACCATATATTTT. As protein: CASIDRRSGNTIYF.

The CDR3 spells CASSGTSGGITDTQYF. In DNA, the CDR3 is TGTGCCAGCTCGGGGACTAGCGGGGGGATCACAGATACGCAGTATTTT. The chain is built from TRBV21-1 and TRBJ2-3; TRBD2 is taken as the D call from the table, unchecked against the DNA. TRBV21-1 is assigned pseudogene status. The length of the CDR3 is 16 residues.

V usage is TRBV11-2 and J usage is TRBJ1-3, with D uncertain. V dropped 7 bases and J dropped 7 bases, with 8 bases sitting between them. Germline CDR1 and CDR2: SGHAT and FQNNGV. The CDR3 has 11 residues. CDR3 DNA sequence: TGTGCCAGCACCGCTACGAACACCATATATTTT. This translates into CASTATNTIYF.

V gene TRBV19 combines with J gene TRBJ1-5; no firm D call. V lost 3 bases to trimming and J lost 3 bases, with 9 bases between them. The CDR3 runs 14 residues. Germline V lookup: CDR1 LNHDA, CDR2 SQIVND (reference sequence). The CDR3 nucleotides are TGTGCCAGTAGTATTTTACAGCTCAATCAGCCCCAGCATTTT. Amino acids: CASSILQLNQPQHF.

The chain recombines TRBV2 with TRBJ2-5; maybe TRBD2 (6 bases). The CDR3 contains 13 residues. From germline, CDR1 is SNHLY and CDR2 FYNNEI. The V end was cut by 4 bases, the J end by 7 bases, with 13 bases between. CDR3: CASSVPGEWTQYF. The CDR3, as DNA: TGTGCCAGCAGTGTCCCGGGGGAGTGGACCCAGTACTTC.

This clone was seen only a few times. The chain recombines TRBV5-1 with TRBJ1-3; TRBD1 matches at 7 bases. The CDR3 extends over 18 amino acids. V dropped 4 bases and J dropped 2; count of bases not matched to a gene: 15. Germline loops: CDR1 SGHRS, CDR2 YFSETQ. For the CDR3, the DNA is TGCGCCAGCAGCCAATCTATCCCGGGACAGATTACTGGAAACACCATATATTTT. This gives the protein CASSQSIPGQITGNTIYF.

This clone was seen just once. CDR3 DNA: TGTGCCAGCTCACCTGCGAGCGGTTACGGGACCCAGTACTTC. The encoded protein is CASSPASGYGTQYF. The rearrangement joins TRBV18 to TRBJ2-5; D may be TRBD2 (5 bases). Germline V gene lookup returns CDR1 KGHSH and CDR2 LQKENI. There are 14 residues in the CDR3. Trimming removed 3 bases at V and 7 bases at J, with 15 bases between.

The CDR3 loop reads CATSTPGGTGRYF. The DNA of the CDR3 is TGTGCCACCAGCACCCCCGGGGGGACAGGGCGGTATTTT. The V and J genes are TRBV15 and TRBJ2-3; 9 nucleotides agree with TRBD1. CDR1 is LNHNV, CDR2 YYDKDF, per germline (reference sequence). V gave up 4 bases and J gave up 14 bases; unmatched junction bases: 10. This CDR3 is 13 amino acids long.

This clone has only one observation. The rearrangement links TRBV7-6 to TRBJ2-7; 10 bases agree with TRBD2. The CDR3 loop spans 16 amino acids. V was pared by 6 bases and J by 2 bases, with 10 bases of the junction left unmatched. In germline, CDR1 is SGHVS, CDR2 FNYEAQ. CDR3 loop: CASSSPSGTSAYEQYF. The CDR3 nucleotides read TGTGCCAGCAGTTCCCCTTCCGGGACTAGCGCCTACGAGCAGTACTTC. Combining the CDR3 with reference TRBV7-6 and TRBJ2-7 gives the whole variable domain GAGVSQSPRYKVTKRGQDVALRCDPISGHVSLYWYRQALGQGPEFLTYFNYEAQQDKSGLPNDRFSAERPEGSISTLTIQRTEQRDSAMYRCASSSPSGTSAYEQYFGPGTRLTVT.

Worth noting for this clone: The CDR3 does not close with the conserved phenylalanine or tryptophan, likely indicating a read error. The chain joins TRBV5-1 to TRBJ1-6, with 10 bases matching TRBD1. Looked up from germline, CDR1 is SGHRS and CDR2 is YFSETQ. Germline trimming cut 4 bases from V and 9 bases from J; bases unmatched to any gene: 16. The CDR3 is made up of 18 amino acids. For the CDR3, the DNA is TGCGCCAGCAGCCCCGGACAGGGGGTAAGGTCGTTCAGTTCACCCCTCCACCTT. Amino acids: CASSPGQGVRSFSSPLHL.